The 4 T cell receptor beta chains given below trace back to one sample, sequenced in a study of T-cell memory formation after mild COVID-19. In TCRdb, the 5' RACE reads were re-called with MiXCR into one record per CDR3 protein. The profile shows about 290,000 distinct CDR3 sequences, around a sixth of them singletons. The sequenced material came from PBMCs or a T cell subset sorted from them (not recorded which). The receptors were gathered from a man between 18 and 35 years old who had mild COVID-19 (a few samples of this study predate the infection). Cell type and time point are not known.

The rearrangement uses TRBV6-5 and TRBJ2-7; TRBD2 agrees at 9 bases. V trimming: 0 bases; J trimming: 3 bases; junction bases outside the gene matches: 3. The CDR3 length is 15 residues. Germline CDR1 and CDR2: MNHEY and SVGAGI. In DNA, the CDR3 is TGTGCCAGCAGTTACTCTAGCGGGGGATACTACGAGCAGTACTTC. Amino acids: CASSYSSGGYYEQYF.

CDR3 sequence (DNA): TGTGCCAGCAGCCAAGATACCAGGGGAAGCGAAAAACTGTTTTTT. It translates to CASSQDTRGSEKLFF. The V gene is TRBV4-2, the J gene TRBJ1-4; D might be TRBD1 (6 bases). V was clipped by 0 bases and J by 8 bases, with 13 bases between them. This CDR3 contains 15 residues. Germline V CDR1 and CDR2: LGHNA, YNFKEQ.

The chain couples TRBV28 to TRBJ2-3; D is unclear. CDR1 MDHEN and CDR2 SYDVKM come from the germline V gene. The V and J ends lost 4 bases and 4 bases respectively, with 12 bases between them. The CDR3 extends over 14 amino acids. CDR3: CASSSPGQADTQYF. The CDR3 nucleotides read TGTGCCAGCAGTTCCCCCGGGCAGGCAGATACGCAGTATTTT.

The chain links TRBV7-3 to TRBJ2-1; 8 bases agree with TRBD2. Looked up from germline, CDR1 is SGHTA and CDR2 is FQGTGA. This CDR3 region has 15 residues. V trimming: 2 bases; J trimming: 2 bases; junction bases outside the gene matches: 2. The CDR3 spells CASSLERETYNEQFF. The CDR3 DNA follows: TGTGCCAGCAGCTTAGAGCGGGAGACCTACAATGAGCAGTTCTTC.